Presented here are 28 T cell receptor beta chains from one specimen sequenced in a study of cytomegalovirus exposure and HLA in healthy donors. Sequencing was performed with immunoSEQ multiplex PCR; in TCRdb, only in-frame clones are kept and a portion is missing. The sample has about 160,000 clones, roughly 90% seen once. The sample comprised PBMCs. Every receptor here comes from a woman aged 18-35 years in good health and CMV-seronegative.

The gene calls are TRBV2 and TRBJ2-7; the match to TRBD1 covers 10 bases. The CDR3 has 15 residues. Per germline, CDR1 SNHLY and CDR2 FYNNEI. V lost 8 bases, J lost 3 bases, and 10 bases stayed unmatched. The DNA for the CDR3 is TGTGCCAGCCTCAATAGGGGACAGGGGTTCTACGAGCAGTACTTC. Amino acids: CASLNRGQGFYEQYF.

V and J are TRBV9 and TRBJ1-1; D might be TRBD1 (5 bases). CDR1 and CDR2 (germline): SGDLS, YYNGEE. Trimming removed 4 bases from V and 3 bases from J, with 16 bases in between. The CDR3 extends over 15 amino acids. Here the CDR3 DNA reads TGTGCCAGCAGCCTCGGACCCCGGGGGGACACTGAAGCTTTCTTT. The encoded protein is CASSLGPRGDTEAFF. The full variable domain, completed using reference TRBV9 and TRBJ1-1, is DSGVTQTPKHLITATGQRVTLRCSPRSGDLSVYWYQQSLDQGLQFLIQYYNGEERAKGNILERFSAQQFPDLHSELNLSSLELGDSALYFCASSLGPRGDTEAFFGQGTRLTVV.

The V and J genes are TRBV7-2 and TRBJ2-1; D is possibly TRBD2 (5 bases). Germline V CDR1 and CDR2: SGHTA, FQGNSA. The V and J ends lost 6 bases and 7 bases respectively, with 25 bases between them. This CDR3 is 17 amino acids long. The CDR3 is CASSLSVRGYIKNEQFF. The CDR3 DNA follows: TGTGCCAGCAGTCTCTCGGTGAGAGGGTACATCAAAAATGAGCAGTTCTTC.

The rearrangement uses TRBV10-3 and TRBJ1-1, with a tentative D call TRBD1 (5 bases). From germline, CDR1 is ENHRY and CDR2 SYGVKD. V was clipped by 3 bases and J by 3 bases, with 14 bases between them. This CDR3 is 15 amino acids long. The CDR3 loop reads CAISDREGRYTEAFF. DNA for the CDR3: TGTGCCATCAGTGATAGGGAGGGGAGGTACACTGAAGCTTTCTTT.

This chain links TRBV7-3 with TRBJ1-6, with D maybe TRBD1 (5 bases). V was pared by 0 bases and J by 7 bases, with 13 bases between. CDR3 size: 16 residues. Germline CDR1 reads SGHTA; CDR2 reads FQGTGA. CDR3 region: CASSLTQELANSPLHF. The CDR3 DNA reads TGTGCCAGCAGCTTAACACAGGAGTTGGCCAATTCACCCCTCCACTTT.

V usage is TRBV5-6 and J usage is TRBJ2-7; D is perhaps TRBD2 (7 bases). The V gene lost 2 bases and the J gene lost 4 bases, with 16 bases spanning the gap. Germline V gene lookup returns CDR1 SGHDT and CDR2 YYEEEE. The CDR3 totals 15 residues. The CDR3 spells CASSFRGGAAYEQYF. DNA for the CDR3: TGTGCCAGCAGCTTTCGAGGGGGGGCCGCGTACGAGCAGTACTTC.

The CDR3 DNA reads TGTGCCAGCTCACCACCGTATCAGTTGGGACTAGGCAAAACCTACAATGAGCAGTTCTTC. It codes for CASSPPYQLGLGKTYNEQFF. The gene calls are TRBV18 and TRBJ2-1; 8 positions agree with TRBD2. The length of the CDR3 is 20 residues. Looked up from germline, CDR1 is KGHSH and CDR2 is LQKENI. Trimming cost V 0 bases and J 2 bases; bases outside gene matches: 15.

The CDR3 bases are TGTGCCAGTAGCCGGGACAGACAAGAGACCCAGTACTTC. Amino acids: CASSRDRQETQYF. This chain joins TRBV9 and TRBJ2-5; the match to TRBD1 covers 7 bases. Germline CDR1 SGDLS, CDR2 YYNGEE. CDR3 length equals 13 residues. V was pared by 8 bases and J by 2 bases, with 6 bases of the junction left unmatched.

The rearrangement uses TRBV28 and TRBJ1-2; 8 bases fit TRBD1. V dropped 4 bases and J dropped 6; count of bases not matched to a gene: 7. The CDR3 contains 14 residues. Per germline, CDR1 MDHEN and CDR2 SYDVKM. The CDR3 coding sequence is TGTGCCAGCAGTTGGACAGGGAGAGTAGATGGCTACACCTTC. Its translation: CASSWTGRVDGYTF.

The rearrangement links TRBV9 to TRBJ1-3; D is unclear. Looked up from germline, CDR1 is SGDLS and CDR2 is YYNGEE. Trimming pared 0 bases from V and 2 bases from J, leaving 12 bases between. The CDR3 is 16 amino acids. The CDR3 is CASSVGSGRTGNTIYF. The CDR3 DNA reads TGTGCCAGCAGCGTAGGGTCAGGCCGAACTGGAAACACCATATATTTT.

V gene TRBV18 combines with J gene TRBJ2-6; D may be TRBD1 (6 bases). The length of the CDR3 is 15 residues. V gave up 2 bases and J gave up 6 bases, with 11 bases separating them. Germline V gene lookup returns CDR1 KGHSH and CDR2 LQKENI. The CDR3 DNA is TGTGCCAGCTCACCATCACAGGGAATGGCCAACGTCCTGACTTTC. It yields the protein CASSPSQGMANVLTF.

A few counts support this clone. The rearrangement uses TRBV19 and TRBJ1-3, with D possibly TRBD1 on 6 matching bases. Trimming shortened V by 3 bases and J by 4 bases, and 16 bases separated the two germline ends. The CDR3 sequence is 16 residues long. CDR1 and CDR2 from the germline V gene are LNHDA and SQIVND (reference sequence). The CDR3 loop is CASSIGRDIDGNTIYF. The CDR3 region has the DNA TGTGCCAGTAGTATCGGTCGGGACATAGACGGAAACACCATATATTTT.

The rearrangement joins TRBV19 to TRBJ2-7; 8 bases are a match to TRBD2. Germline CDR1 and CDR2: LNHDA and SQIVND (reference sequence). The CDR3 totals 15 residues. The ends lost 0 bases at V and 6 bases at J; junction bases unmatched: 7. DNA for the CDR3: TGTGCCAGTAGTATAGATATAGCGGGACGGGCCGAGCAGTACTTC. As protein: CASSIDIAGRAEQYF.

V is TRBV30 and J is TRBJ2-3, with 12 bases matching TRBD2. With 4 bases clipped from V and 1 base from J, the junction kept 3 bases outside the gene matches. CDR1 is GTSNPN, CDR2 SVGIG, per germline (reference sequence). This CDR3 has 15 amino acids. The CDR3 region is CAWMLAGGRTDTQYF. CDR3 nucleotide sequence: TGTGCCTGGATGCTAGCGGGGGGGCGCACAGATACGCAGTATTTT.

The chain joins TRBV11-2 to TRBJ2-1; 10 bases are a match to TRBD1. The CDR3 spans 13 residues. From germline, CDR1 is SGHAT and CDR2 FQNNGV. V was clipped by 10 bases and J by 7 bases; unmatched bases: 7. Here the CDR3 DNA reads TGTGCCACCTGGGGACAGGGGCGGAATGAGCAGTTCTTC. It is translated as CATWGQGRNEQFF.

The sample holds one count of this clone. The chain combines TRBV6-1 with TRBJ2-2; D may be TRBD1 (5 bases). The V end lost 10 bases, the J end lost 2 bases, and 14 bases lay between the germline ends. This CDR3 contains 14 residues. Germline V gene lookup returns CDR1 MNHNS and CDR2 SASEGT. The chain's CDR3 is CANAPRVNTGELFF. The CDR3 DNA is TGTGCCAACGCTCCCAGGGTTAACACCGGGGAGCTGTTTTTT.

This chain joins TRBV9 and TRBJ2-2; 14 bases fit TRBD2. The CDR3 totals 17 residues. The ends lost 4 bases at V and 6 bases at J; junction bases unmatched: 8. CDR1 SGDLS and CDR2 YYNGEE come from the germline V gene. CDR3 residues: CASSSPPGLAGAGELFF. CDR3 coding DNA: TGTGCCAGCAGCTCTCCGCCGGGACTAGCGGGGGCCGGGGAGCTGTTTTTT. Looking up the rest from reference TRBV9 and TRBJ2-2 gives the full variable domain: DSGVTQTPKHLITATGQRVTLRCSPRSGDLSVYWYQQSLDQGLQFLIQYYNGEERAKGNILERFSAQQFPDLHSELNLSSLELGDSALYFCASSSPPGLAGAGELFFGEGSRLTVL.

This clone was counted a single time. The V call is TRBV6-1, the J call TRBJ1-2; D is ambiguous. The CDR3 is 16 residues long. Per germline, CDR1 MNHNS and CDR2 SASEGT. Trimming pared 4 bases from V and 7 bases from J, leaving 22 bases between. CDR3 amino acids: CASSGTSAGGNTGYTF. The CDR3 DNA reads TGTGCCAGCAGTGGGACTTCGGCCGGAGGAAATACTGGCTACACCTTC.

The chain uses TRBV4-3 and TRBJ1-2, with D perhaps matching TRBD1 (6 bases). Between the trimmed V and J ends, which lost 4 bases and 6 bases, there was a span of 12 bases. The CDR3 loop spans 13 amino acids. Germline values: CDR1 LGHNA, CDR2 YSLEER. CDR3: CASSPRTGHGYTF. The CDR3 nucleotides are TGCGCCAGCAGCCCCCGAACAGGGCATGGCTACACCTTC.

J is TRBJ1-2 and V is TRBV19; D call uncertain. V was cut by 11 bases and J by 4 bases, with 14 bases left in between. Per the germline V gene, CDR1 is LNHDA and CDR2 is SQIVND (reference sequence). This CDR3 has 12 residues. CDR3 sequence: CALWESVYGYTF. The CDR3 DNA follows: TGTGCCCTTTGGGAGTCGGTCTATGGCTACACCTTC.

The chain employs TRBV29-1 and TRBJ2-1; TRBD2 agrees at 7 bases. CDR1 SQVTM and CDR2 ANQGSEA come from the germline V gene. V shed 6 bases, J shed 5 bases, and the junction held 10 bases outside the gene matches. This CDR3 contains 14 residues. The chain's CDR3 is CSVVVGLADNEQFF. DNA of the CDR3: TGCAGCGTCGTGGTGGGGCTAGCGGACAATGAGCAGTTCTTC.

The rearrangement joins TRBV27 to TRBJ1-5; 7 positions match TRBD1. This CDR3 is 17 amino acids long. Germline CDR1 MNHEY, CDR2 SMNVEV (reference sequence). With 6 bases clipped from V and 7 bases from J, the junction kept 18 bases outside the gene matches. CDR3 amino acids: CASRPRGPTGYNQPQHF. CDR3 nucleotides: TGTGCCAGCAGACCCCGAGGACCGACAGGGTATAACCAGCCCCAGCATTTT.

V usage is TRBV27 and J usage is TRBJ2-7; tentative D call: TRBD2 (6 bases). The germline gives CDR1 MNHEY, CDR2 SMNVEV (reference sequence). CDR3 length: 12 amino acids. The ends were cut back, 6 bases at V and 0 bases at J, with 6 bases in the middle. CDR3 sequence (DNA): TGTGCCAGCAGGGGACTCTCCTACGAGCAGTACTTC. This codes for CASRGLSYEQYF.

The rearrangement joins TRBV9 to TRBJ2-1, with TRBD1 matching 10 bases. The trim removed 0 bases at V and 6 bases at J, leaving 3 bases unmatched. The CDR3 covers 15 residues. Germline loops: CDR1 SGDLS, CDR2 YYNGEE. The CDR3, as DNA: TGTGCCAGCAGCGTAGGGGACAGGGGAGTCAATGAGCAGTTCTTC. It codes for CASSVGDRGVNEQFF.

The chain has TRBV4-3 and TRBJ2-1; perhaps TRBD2 as D (5 bases). Trimming cost V 0 bases and J 3 bases, with 9 bases left between them. This CDR3 is built from 15 residues. Germline V gives CDR1 LGHNA, CDR2 YSLEER. DNA for the CDR3: TGCGCCAGCAGCCAAGAATCGGGGAACTACAATGAGCAGTTCTTC. Its protein is CASSQESGNYNEQFF.

The chain has TRBV7-6 and TRBJ1-1; D remains unclear. The CDR3 spans 14 residues. Germline V gives CDR1 SGHVS, CDR2 FNYEAQ. Trimming pared 4 bases from V and 3 bases from J, leaving 12 bases between. Written as DNA, the CDR3 is TGTGCCAGCAGCTCAGCTTGGGAGGACACTGAAGCTTTCTTT. Its protein is CASSSAWEDTEAFF.

The chain is built from TRBV5-1 and TRBJ2-7; 7 nucleotides match TRBD2. This CDR3 contains 15 residues. J gave up 1 base and V 4 bases, and 8 bases lay outside the gene matches. Germline loops: CDR1 SGHRS, CDR2 YFSETQ. This chain's CDR3 is CASSQPLADSYEQYF. CDR3 DNA: TGCGCCAGCAGCCAGCCCCTAGCGGATTCCTACGAGCAGTACTTC.

The chain carries TRBV5-1 and TRBJ2-3; tentative D call: TRBD2 (6 bases). Germline values: CDR1 SGHRS, CDR2 YFSETQ. Between the trimmed V and J ends, which lost 4 bases and 5 bases, there was a span of 17 bases. The CDR3 is made up of 15 amino acids. CDR3 loop: CASSQDQRVGDTQYF. The CDR3 nucleotides are TGCGCCAGCAGCCAAGATCAGCGGGTTGGAGATACGCAGTATTTT.